Listed below are T cell receptor beta chains from one sample, sequenced in a study of T cells in Graves' hyperthyroidism and ophthalmopathy. TCRdb redid the calling of the multiplex PCR reads with MiXCR, one entry per CDR3 protein. The profile shows roughly 740,000 distinct CDR3 sequences, 16% of them singletons. Sequencing was done on a sample of blood. The receptors stem from a man younger than 35 with Graves' hyperthyroidism. Each CDR3 is given with its conserved first and last residue. The D gene is left open where the match is weak. Clone size is shown for a subset of rows, as once, few, many or a class of expanded clone.

cdr3_aa cdr3_nt cdr3_length j_call d_call clone_size v_call
CASSQDEGGRTQYF TGTGCCAGCAGCCAAGACGAGGGCGGTCGTACGCAGTATTTT 14 TRBJ2-3 . many TRBV3-1
CASSKPSGANVLTF TGTGCCAGCAGTAAGCCTTCTGGGGCCAACGTCCTGACTTTC 14 TRBJ2-6 . many TRBV28
CASTPGQGNTIYF TGCGCCAGCACCCCTGGCCAAGGAAACACCATATATTTT 13 TRBJ1-3 . . TRBV5-1
CASSQASTGDQPQHF TGTGCCAGCAGCCAAGCCTCCACAGGGGATCAGCCCCAGCATTTT 15 TRBJ1-5 TRBD1 . TRBV3-1
CASSLDPPGLAGRTDTQYF TGTGCCAGCAGCTTAGACCCTCCGGGACTAGCGGGCCGCACAGATACGCAGTATTTT 19 TRBJ2-3 TRBD2 many TRBV7-3
CASSSKQGAGFDEQFF TGTGCCAGCAGTTCTAAACAGGGGGCGGGTTTCGATGAGCAGTTCTTC 16 TRBJ2-1 TRBD1 many TRBV27
CSVEDRPQETQYF TGCAGCGTTGAAGATCGGCCTCAAGAGACCCAGTACTTC 13 TRBJ2-5 . . TRBV29-1
CASSSSGTVEEQYF TGTGCCAGCAGCTCCTCCGGGACTGTGGAGGAGCAGTACTTC 14 TRBJ2-7 . . TRBV7-9
CASSIIVPDEQFF TGTGCCAGTAGTATTATTGTCCCGGATGAGCAGTTCTTC 13 TRBJ2-1 . few TRBV19
CASSLARSGANVLTF TGCGCCAGCAGCTTGGCTCGCTCTGGGGCCAACGTCCTGACTTTC 15 TRBJ2-6 . many TRBV5-1
CASRLLRLAGGPDQETQYF TGTGCCAGCAGGCTTCTGAGACTAGCGGGAGGTCCAGACCAAGAGACCCAGTACTTC 19 TRBJ2-5 TRBD2 many TRBV6-1
CASSEGPSGGGYTF TGTGCCAGCAGCGAAGGACCCTCCGGGGGTGGCTACACCTTC 14 TRBJ1-2 . . TRBV6-1
CASSEAGGDEETQYF TGTGCCAGCAGTGAAGCTGGGGGGGACGAAGAGACCCAGTACTTC 15 TRBJ2-5 TRBD2 many TRBV6-1
CASSIWTEKNEKLFF TGTGCCAGCAGCATCTGGACAGAGAAGAATGAAAAACTGTTTTTT 15 TRBJ1-4 . . TRBV11-3
CAGPRDRGSYEQYF TGTGCCGGGCCCCGGGACAGGGGCTCCTACGAGCAGTACTTC 14 TRBJ2-7 TRBD1 . TRBV4-2
CASSNPDRTRAFF TGTGCCAGTAGTAACCCGGACAGAACCCGAGCTTTCTTT 13 TRBJ1-1 . . TRBV19
CASSLSRHGETQYF TGTGCCAGCAGTTTATCCCGTCACGGGGAGACCCAGTACTTC 14 TRBJ2-5 . few TRBV12-3/TRBV12-4
CSAFGTSAVNEQFF TGCAGTGCTTTCGGGACTAGCGCAGTCAATGAGCAGTTCTTC 14 TRBJ2-1 TRBD2 many TRBV20-1
CASSLGYGLAETQYF TGTGCCAGCAGCTTAGGTTACGGGCTAGCAGAGACCCAGTACTTC 15 TRBJ2-5 . . TRBV7-2
CASSLVAGGGDEQYF TGCGCCAGCAGCTTGGTGGCAGGGGGGGGGGACGAGCAGTACTTC 15 TRBJ2-7 . . TRBV5-1
CASSVVQGAAPQHF TGTGCCAGCAGTGTCGTACAGGGGGCCGCACCCCAGCATTTT 14 TRBJ1-5 TRBD1 few TRBV2
CAWSPLEGDTEAFF TGTGCCTGGAGTCCGCTCGAGGGGGACACTGAAGCTTTCTTT 14 TRBJ1-1 . . TRBV30
CASSLGQGRTQYF TGTGCCAGCAGTTTGGGCCAAGGTCGGACGCAGTATTTT 13 TRBJ2-3 . many TRBV12-3/TRBV12-4
CAWSVVAGRLGYNEQFF TGTGCCTGGAGTGTGGTAGCGGGAAGGTTGGGCTACAATGAGCAGTTCTTC 17 TRBJ2-1 TRBD2 many TRBV30
CSVEGLTGPGETQYF TGCAGCGTTGAAGGATTGACAGGGCCCGGGGAGACCCAGTACTTC 15 TRBJ2-5 TRBD1 few TRBV29-1
CASSGKIYTGELFF TGTGCCAGCAGCGGGAAAATCTACACCGGGGAGCTGTTTTTT 14 TRBJ2-2 . . TRBV9
CASSSLSGRVIEQFF TGTGCCAGCAGCTCACTAAGCGGGAGGGTAATTGAGCAGTTCTTC 15 TRBJ2-1 TRBD2 . TRBV7-9
CASSGGLLEQFF TGTGCCAGCAGTGGGGGACTCCTCGAGCAGTTCTTC 12 TRBJ2-1 . few TRBV12-3/TRBV12-4
CASSLFSKDYLDTQYF TGTGCCAGCAGCTTATTCTCCAAGGACTATCTCGATACGCAGTATTTT 16 TRBJ2-3 . many TRBV7-9
CATVDRRYNEQFF TGTGCCACCGTGGACAGGCGCTACAATGAGCAGTTCTTC 13 TRBJ2-1 TRBD1 many TRBV5-6
CASSEGLGTTSHNEQFF TGTGCCAGCAGTGAGGGGCTTGGGACAACGTCCCACAATGAGCAGTTCTTC 17 TRBJ2-1 . few TRBV7-9
CASSVQGQGANIQYF TGTGCCAGCAGCGTACAGGGACAGGGGGCGAACATTCAGTACTTC 15 TRBJ2-4 TRBD1 few TRBV9
CAWAGGTGQPQHF TGTGCCTGGGCAGGGGGTACGGGTCAGCCCCAGCATTTT 13 TRBJ1-5 TRBD1 many TRBV30
CASSSHQGGTGELFF TGCGCCAGCAGCTCCCACCAGGGGGGCACCGGGGAGCTGTTTTTT 15 TRBJ2-2 . few TRBV5-1
CASSLGQRNTEAFF TGCGCCAGCAGCTTGGGACAGAGGAACACTGAAGCTTTCTTT 14 TRBJ1-1 . many TRBV5-1